This T cell receptor beta chain was captured by sequencing in a study of blood T cell repertoires in COVID-19 (TCRdb year 2020). Background for the entire study: Collaborator samples came from the United States, Italy and Spain and covered acute and convalescent phases of COVID-19. The prospective study material was composed of cDNA or gDNA derived from T cells, B-cell-depleted T cells, or PBMCs. The dataset comprised deeply sampled blood TCRbeta repertoires from subjects exposed to, actively infected with, or recovered from COVID-19. The repertoires were released in a freely available public database intended as a resource for research on the immune response to SARS-CoV-2. Samples came from the ongoing ImmuneRACE study (first 160 participants) plus 1,254 subjects from 6 global collaborators. Nearly every sample came with metadata listing a de-identified subject ID, COVID-19 status, age in years and sex. Where available, HLA class I and class II types were taken from metadata supplied by the sample provider and were not determined by assay-based typing. Summary of the overall study and its limitations: Clinical and demographic metadata were provided uncurated, with the amount varying by source and participant.

As for this clone: The target of this receptor is not known. No per-base quality is available; no much larger clone lies one base away.

Its CDR3 holds 15 amino acids, cysteine through phenylalanine. Of the read, only the CDR3 DNA is kept; its 45 bases are in frame from base 1. Ends trimmed: V by 4 bases, J by 4 bases; bases unmatched to a gene: 6. CDR1 and CDR2, looked up from the germline V gene (reference sequence), are LNHDA and SQIVND. TCRbeta CDR3 regions were amplified from genomic DNA using the immunoSEQ Assay, a bias-controlled multiplex PCR. In the original analysis: Nucleated cell counts per sample were estimated from amplification of reference gene primers within the assay. Sequence reads were collapsed and filtered to measure the absolute abundance of every unique TCRbeta CDR3 rearrangement. For each sample, productive Simpson clonality was calculated by taking the square root of Simpson's diversity index across productive rearrangements. In its TCRdb copy, this immuneACCESS table keeps in-frame sequences only and misses some clones. Where compared with another copy, unresolved V genes explain less than half of these, and the others have no known cause. Clone size and V and J calls were adopted from that table, with D and trimming inferred from the DNA. The sample table records about 200,000 clones; approximately 86% of these occur just once. The biggest ten clones account for more than 4% of the sample.

Enrolling through a virtual design, the prospective study's participants ranged in age from roughly 18 to 90 years and lived across 24 United States geographic areas. In the prospective study, cohorts were assigned on the basis of participant-reported clinical history obtained from a screening survey and a study questionnaire. Mobile phlebotomists in the prospective study collected whole blood, serum and a nasopharyngeal or oropharyngeal swab from every participant. Additional blood draws and questionnaires over an approximately 2-month period could optionally be provided by prospective study participants. Before DNA extraction, prospective study blood samples were shipped either frozen or at room temperature.

Sequencing used PBMCs or T cells enriched from blood (not recorded which). This sequence originates from a woman aged 55-75 years with acute COVID-19. Here the chain combines TRBV19 and TRBJ1-2; the junction holds 10 bases that match TRBD1. CDR3 region: CASSTRTGGGYGYTF. The sequence in DNA is TGTGCCAGTAGTACGAGGACAGGGGGAGGCTATGGCTACACCTTC.